A selection of T cell receptor beta chains follows, all from one sample in a study of long-term antiretroviral therapy in people with HIV. Produced via immunoSEQ multiplex PCR; TCRdb's table is partial and in-frame only. The repertoire holds roughly 42,000 clones, with 75% to 90% as singletons. The material sequenced was unsorted PBMCs, taken 3.1 years after starting antiretroviral therapy. The receptors come from a woman between 50 and 59 years old with HIV. Both conserved end residues are part of each CDR3. The D gene is left open where the match is weak. Size tells how often a clone was seen (once, few, many) or the class of an expanded clone, and some rows leave it out.

v_call	j_call	d_call	clone_size	cdr3_aa	cdr3_nt
TRBV15	TRBJ1-4	TRBD1	-	CATSRGSGQLNEKLFF	TGTGCCACCAGCAGGGGATCGGGACAGCTTAATGAAAAACTGTTTTTT
TRBV7-3	TRBJ1-1	-	-	CASSQSDTRAEAFF	TGTGCCAGCAGCCAGTCGGACACACGGGCTGAAGCTTTCTTT
TRBV30	TRBJ1-2	-	-	CAWRDGGYTF	TGTGCCTGGAGGGATGGAGGCTACACCTTC
TRBV7-2	TRBJ1-5	-	-	CASSAYRNSNQPQHF	TGTGCCAGCAGCGCCTACAGGAATAGCAATCAGCCCCAGCATTTT
TRBV10-1	TRBJ1-2	-	-	CASSLRSGYTF	TGCGCCAGCAGCCTCAGAAGTGGCTACACCTTC
TRBV7-8	TRBJ2-7	-	-	CASNGYSGPLGEQYF	TGTGCCAGCAATGGGTATAGTGGGCCCCTCGGCGAGCAGTACTTC
TRBV5-1	TRBJ2-5	TRBD2	-	CASSLIGGTYQETQYF	TGCGCCAGCAGCTTGATCGGGGGGACGTACCAAGAGACCCAGTACTTC
TRBV7-9	TRBJ2-1	TRBD2	-	CASRAALAGGPNEQFF	TGTGCCAGCAGGGCAGCGCTAGCGGGGGGGCCCAATGAGCAGTTCTTC
TRBV30	TRBJ1-3	-	-	CAWSPGRASGNTIYF	TGTGCCTGGAGTCCTGGACGGGCCTCTGGAAACACCATATATTTT
TRBV6-5	TRBJ1-1	-	-	CASSYSRNTEAFF	TGTGCCAGCAGTTACTCGAGGAACACTGAAGCTTTCTTT
TRBV9	TRBJ2-1	-	few	CASSPRGTHNEQFF	TGTGCCAGCAGCCCCCGGGGGACCCACAATGAGCAGTTCTTC
TRBV30	TRBJ1-3	-	-	CAWRISRAAGRGNTIYF	TGTGCCTGGAGGATTTCTCGGGCAGCCGGACGGGGAAACACCATATATTTT
TRBV10-3	TRBJ1-2	-	few	CAMSVDSNYGYTF	TGTGCCATGTCTGTGGACAGTAACTATGGCTACACCTTC
TRBV19	TRBJ2-3	TRBD2	-	CASSITGGGRSTDTQYF	TGTGCCAGTAGTATAACTGGCGGGGGGCGTAGCACAGATACGCAGTATTTT
TRBV5-1	TRBJ2-1	TRBD2	-	CASSVSSGGWGEQFF	TGCGCCAGCAGCGTCAGTAGCGGGGGGTGGGGTGAGCAGTTCTTC
TRBV5-6	TRBJ1-6	-	-	CASSLVPGPLHF	TGTGCCAGCAGCTTGGTTCCGGGACCCCTCCACTTT
TRBV28	TRBJ1-5	-	few	CASSLFLGKYSQPQHF	TGTGCCAGCAGTTTGTTTCTGGGGAAATATAGTCAGCCCCAGCATTTT
TRBV9	TRBJ2-2	-	few	CASSEWSDTGELFF	TGTGCCAGCAGCGAATGGTCCGACACCGGGGAGCTGTTTTTT
TRBV11-2	TRBJ2-3	-	-	CASSLRVRRTDTQYF	TGTGCCAGCAGCTTACGGGTACGTCGCACAGATACGCAGTATTTT
TRBV5-4	TRBJ1-6	-	-	CASSLGKQGPNSPLHF	TGTGCCAGCAGCTTGGGCAAACAGGGCCCAAATTCACCCCTCCACTTT
TRBV29-1	TRBJ2-5	TRBD1	-	CSVERDRDFQETQYF	TGCAGCGTTGAAAGGGACAGGGATTTCCAAGAGACCCAGTACTTC
TRBV18	TRBJ1-1	-	-	CASSPLKSKNTEAFF	TGTGCCAGCTCACCACTAAAATCCAAGAACACTGAAGCTTTCTTT
TRBV10-3	TRBJ1-4	-	-	CAITRAENEKLFF	TGTGCCATCACAAGGGCAGAGAATGAAAAACTGTTTTTT
TRBV5-5	TRBJ1-1	TRBD1	few	CASSYQGGNTEAFF	TGTGCCAGCAGCTACCAGGGGGGAAACACTGAAGCTTTCTTT
TRBV7-2	TRBJ2-7	-	few	CASSPGGHSGYEQYF	TGTGCCAGCAGCCCCGGAGGACACTCAGGCTACGAGCAGTACTTC
TRBV19	TRBJ2-1	TRBD2	-	CASSPLAGVSREEQFF	TGTGCCAGTAGTCCCCTAGCGGGGGTCTCTCGGGAAGAGCAGTTCTTC
TRBV27	TRBJ1-4	-	-	CASSYGGGNEKLFF	TGTGCCAGCAGTTACGGAGGGGGGAATGAAAAACTGTTTTTT
TRBV2	TRBJ2-1	TRBD2	once	CASSGVGGGLSYNEQFF	TGTGCCAGCAGTGGGGTGGGCGGGGGTCTATCCTACAATGAGCAGTTCTTC
TRBV19	TRBJ1-6	-	-	CASRLRQGSYNSPLHF	TGTGCCAGTAGGTTAAGACAAGGCTCCTATAATTCACCCCTCCACTTT
TRBV6-5	TRBJ2-1	-	-	CASWSYNEQFF	TGTGCCAGCTGGTCCTACAATGAGCAGTTCTTC
TRBV5-6	TRBJ2-7	-	-	CASSFASAYEQYF	TGTGCCAGCAGCTTTGCTAGCGCCTACGAGCAGTACTTC
TRBV5-6	TRBJ2-3	TRBD2	-	CASSLRGADTQYF	TGTGCCAGCAGCCTGCGGGGGGCAGATACGCAGTATTTT
TRBV10-2	TRBJ2-7	-	-	CASSEYQGLTFYEQYF	TGCGCCAGCAGTGAGTATCAAGGGTTGACTTTCTACGAGCAGTACTTC
TRBV19	TRBJ1-1	-	-	CASSIIAGQGTEAFF	TGTGCCAGTAGTATTATCGCAGGTCAAGGGACTGAAGCTTTCTTT
TRBV11-2	TRBJ2-2	TRBD1	once	CASSPTDRGVTGELFF	TGTGCCAGCAGTCCAACGGACAGGGGAGTCACCGGGGAGCTGTTTTTT
TRBV5-6	TRBJ1-3	-	-	CALSWGIGGNTIYF	TGTGCACTCAGTTGGGGAATCGGCGGAAACACCATATATTTT
TRBV27	TRBJ2-7	-	-	CASSSRGAYEQYF	TGTGCCAGCAGTTCCAGGGGGGCCTACGAGCAGTACTTC
TRBV21-1	TRBJ1-2	-	-	CASSTPRRHAVPNYGYTF	TGTGCCAGCAGCACCCCAAGGAGACACGCCGTACCTAACTATGGCTACACCTTC
TRBV2	TRBJ1-4	TRBD1	-	CASTYLPGQGNEKLFF	TGTGCCAGCACATATCTCCCGGGACAGGGAAATGAAAAACTGTTTTTT
TRBV7-2	TRBJ2-3	-	-	CASSLTSSTDTQYF	TGTGCCAGCAGCTTGACAAGTAGCACAGATACGCAGTATTTT
TRBV6-6	TRBJ2-7	-	-	CASSYGRGPSYEQYF	TGTGCCAGCAGTTATGGCAGGGGCCCCTCCTACGAGCAGTACTTC
TRBV11-3	TRBJ2-3	-	-	CASSFSGARNTQYF	TGTGCCAGCAGTTTTTCAGGGGCTCGTAATACGCAGTATTTT
TRBV7-9	TRBJ1-3	TRBD1	once	CASSSIPGQGSGNTIYF	TGTGCCAGCAGCTCCATTCCAGGACAGGGGTCTGGAAACACCATATATTTT
TRBV9	TRBJ1-1	-	-	CASSPVYGWDSTEAFF	TGTGCCAGCAGCCCCGTGTATGGGTGGGATAGCACTGAAGCTTTCTTT
TRBV7-6	TRBJ2-1	-	-	CASSGGRAKSGSEQFF	TGTGCCAGCAGCGGTGGAAGGGCTAAGTCTGGCAGTGAGCAGTTCTTC
TRBV2	TRBJ2-3	-	-	CASSNFRGRTDTQYF	TGTGCCAGCAGTAATTTCAGGGGGAGGACAGATACGCAGTATTTT
TRBV2	TRBJ1-2	-	-	CASSEGVRVQGGYTF	TGTGCCAGCAGTGAAGGGGTGAGGGTGCAGGGAGGCTACACCTTC
TRBV25-1	TRBJ2-7	TRBD1	-	CASSELGQGGYEQYF	TGTGCCAGCAGTGAACTGGGACAGGGCGGCTACGAGCAGTACTTC
TRBV2	TRBJ2-6	-	once	CASSEPDSPSGANVLTF	TGTGCCAGCAGTGAGCCGGACAGCCCCTCTGGGGCCAACGTCCTGACTTTC
TRBV5-6	TRBJ2-2	TRBD2	-	CASSLGDSGGNTGELFF	TGTGCCAGCAGCTTGGGGGATAGCGGGGGAAACACCGGGGAGCTGTTTTTT
TRBV30	TRBJ1-5	-	-	CAWSAPTGYRGTQPQHF	TGTGCCTGGAGTGCTCCCACCGGTTACCGGGGTACGCAGCCCCAGCATTTT
TRBV18	TRBJ2-7	-	-	CASSPAITSTGEQYF	TGTGCCAGCTCACCAGCTATTACCTCCACGGGCGAGCAGTACTTC
TRBV13	TRBJ2-7	TRBD1	-	CASRQGVLTYEQYF	TGTGCCAGCAGACAGGGGGTCCTTACCTACGAGCAGTACTTC
TRBV4-3	TRBJ2-3	-	-	CASSQDTSGSTDTQYF	TGCGCCAGCAGCCAAGATACGAGCGGTAGCACAGATACGCAGTATTTT
TRBV18	TRBJ2-3	-	-	CASSSRVGGSTDTQYF	TGTGCCAGCTCAAGCCGAGTGGGGGGCAGCACAGATACGCAGTATTTT
TRBV19	TRBJ2-4	-	-	CASSIEANRIAKNIQYF	TGTGCCAGTAGTATAGAGGCTAACAGAATAGCCAAAAACATTCAGTACTTC
TRBV25-1	TRBJ1-2	-	-	CASSESGSAANYGYTF	TGTGCCAGCAGTGAATCCGGAAGCGCAGCTAACTATGGCTACACCTTC
TRBV7-9	TRBJ2-5	TRBD1	-	CASSDRVVATQYF	TGTGCCAGCAGCGACAGGGTTGTGGCGACCCAGTACTTC